The clone carrying this T cell receptor (beta chain) has only a few counts. The antigen is unknown. The data derive from a study of beta chain features in type 1 diabetes. Whole-study context: The examined sorted cells totaled under 120 million across samples. Broader study findings: VDJ junctions from type 1 diabetes patients carried fewer insertions and larger deletions.

From germline, CDR1 is LNHDA and CDR2 SQIVND (reference sequence). The CDR3 runs to 14 residues. V lost 3 bases and J lost 6; bases outside the gene matches: 6. Using CD45RO/CCR7/CD25/CD127/CD95/CD27, CD4+ naive, central memory, regulatory and stem cell-like memory cells were sorted. The study reverse transcribed the entire isolated RNA, so it sequenced expressed TCRB transcripts. Here immunoSEQ multiplex PCR was the method, and the copy in TCRdb shows in-frame clones only, minus some. The sample holds about 220,000 clones, under 13% seen once. This receptor was identified in a man aged 18-30 years in good health. Sequenced sample: central memory CD4+ T cells from blood. The rearrangement joins TRBV19 to TRBJ2-7; 9 positions agree with TRBD2. The CDR3 reads CASSIGGRASEQYF. CDR3 sequence (DNA): TGTGCCAGTAGTATTGGCGGGAGGGCCAGCGAGCAGTACTTC.